The present T cell receptor beta chain was sequenced within a study of blood T cells in healthy people across ages. The sample holds a few counts of this clonotype. For the second PCR, which ran for about 6 to 11 cycles, a sample-barcoded 5' primer and a J-beta primer mix were used. TCRdb reprocessed the 5' RACE reads via MiXCR and lists one record per CDR3 protein. The table records approximately 2,000,000 distinct CDR3 sequences, 39% of them present only once. The sequenced sample consisted of blood. This sequence was found in a human donor in good health.

CDR3 coding DNA: TGTGCCAGCAGTTTAGCGGGACAGGGGACAGGGAAGCAGTACTTC. Translating gives CASSLAGQGTGKQYF. The chain combines TRBV12-3 or TRBV12-4 with TRBJ2-4, with TRBD1 matching 10 bases. V shed 0 bases and J 13 bases; nucleotides not matched to a gene: 9. The CDR3 covers 15 residues.